These 8 T cell receptor beta chains came from one sample sequenced in a study of regulatory T cells in long-lasting Graves disease. Sequencing libraries for TCR beta were prepared with iRepertoire HTBI primers and Arm-PCR of CDR3 regions. From the multiplex PCR reads, TCRdb called clonotypes with MiXCR, one entry per CDR3 protein. The data show around 500,000 distinct CDR3 sequences, about 15% seen once. The time point here: newly diagnosed GD, antithyroid drugs for less than 3 months. With RNA extracted from PBMCs as input, the TCR library was made. This sample also appeared in a second study, on T cells in Graves' hyperthyroidism and ophthalmopathy.

The source material was peripheral blood mononuclear cells (PBMCs), sampled at new diagnosis, from a patient treated with antithyroid drugs. The receptors were gathered from a woman aged 40 to 65 with Graves disease.

CDR3 in DNA: TGTGCCAGTAGTATTCGTAGGGACAGTGGGCTCGAGCAGTACTTC. Its translation: CASSIRRDSGLEQYF. This sequence joins TRBV19 and TRBJ2-7, with 7 bases identical to TRBD1. J was trimmed by 6 bases and V by 3 bases; bases with no gene match: 11. There are 15 residues in the CDR3. Germline CDR1 and CDR2: LNHDA and SQIVND (reference sequence).

On this clonotype: One junction end does not reproduce the germline sequence, and a read error may be involved. J is TRBJ2-6 and V is TRBV12-5; TRBD1 agrees at 7 bases. The CDR3 totals 21 residues. Germline-derived CDR1 and CDR2 are LGHNT and FRNRAP. This CDR3 is CASGTTTGASSIFSGANVLAF. The CDR3 DNA sequence: TGTGCTAGTGGTACGACTACAGGGGCCTCTTCGATATTTTCTGGGGCCAACGTCCTGGCTTTC.

The rearrangement joins TRBV5-1 to TRBJ2-7, with 7 positions matching TRBD1. Germline-derived CDR1 and CDR2 are SGHRS and YFSETQ. Germline trimming cut 0 bases from V and 0 bases from J; bases unmatched to any gene: 3. This CDR3 comprises 15 residues. CDR3 sequence: CASSLGGQSSYEQYF. In DNA form, the CDR3 reads TGCGCCAGCAGCTTGGGGGGACAGTCCTCCTACGAGCAGTACTTC. Full variable domain (outside the CDR3, taken from reference TRBV5-1 and TRBJ2-7): KAGVTQTPRYLIKTRGQQVTLSCSPISGHRSVSWYQQTPGQGLQFLFEYFSETQRNKGNFPGRFSGRQFSNSRSEMNVSTLELGDSALYLCASSLGGQSSYEQYFGPGTRLTVT.

The chain links TRBV19 to TRBJ2-1; 8 nucleotides match TRBD2. The J segment lost 3 bases and the V segment lost 3 bases, leaving 4 bases of the junction unmatched. The germline V gene has CDR1 LNHDA and CDR2 SQIVND (reference sequence). CDR3 length: 15 amino acids. As DNA, the CDR3 is TGTGCCAGTAGTATCGTAGCGGGGTTCTACAATGAGCAGTTCTTC. Amino acid sequence: CASSIVAGFYNEQFF.

This clonotype was counted at least ten times. This chain connects TRBV9 to TRBJ1-1, with TRBD1 as a possible D gene (5 bases). The CDR3 loop spans 13 amino acids. V gave up 0 bases and J gave up 5 bases, with 8 bases separating them. In germline, CDR1 is SGDLS, CDR2 YYNGEE. In DNA, the CDR3 is TGTGCCAGCAGCGTAGAGTGGGGGACTGAAGCTTTCTTT. It encodes CASSVEWGTEAFF.

V is TRBV29-1 and J is TRBJ2-7, with D perhaps matching TRBD1 (6 bases). CDR3 length: 12 residues. Between the trimmed V and J ends, which lost 4 bases and 5 bases, there was a span of 12 bases. CDR1 is SQVTM and CDR2 is ANQGSEA in the germline V gene. The CDR3 loop is CSVVWGLDEQYF. Here the CDR3 DNA reads TGCAGCGTTGTATGGGGGCTCGACGAGCAGTACTTC.

This clonotype came up many times. CDR3 region: CASSLRSLNSPLHF. CDR3 bases: TGTGCCAGCAGCCTGCGGTCCCTTAATTCACCCCTCCACTTT. The chain joins TRBV12-3 or TRBV12-4 to TRBJ1-6; D is ambiguous. This CDR3 has 14 amino acids. V lost 6 bases and J 6 bases, leaving 12 bases between the germline ends.

This clonotype was counted only a few times. The DNA for the CDR3 is TGTGCCAGCAGTTTTCAACGATACAGGCAGTTCTTC. Amino acid sequence: CASSFQRYRQFF. The chain carries TRBV12-3 or TRBV12-4 and TRBJ2-1; D is unresolved. The CDR3 covers 12 residues. Trimming stripped 3 bases from V and 12 bases from J, with 12 bases between.